A single sample gave rise to the 14 T cell receptor beta chains below, sequenced in a study of T cell repertoires in cytomegalovirus infection. TCRdb ran MiXCR on the reads and lists one entry per CDR3 protein. Here the sample spans almost 550,000 distinct CDR3 sequences, 16% being singletons. The sequencing input was CD8+ T cells from PBMCs. These receptors were collected from a human donor in good health (CMV status not recorded). Some clones in this sample may be carry-over from other donors' samples.

With respect to this clonotype: This may arise from a read error, as a much more abundant clone is one base away. The rearrangement links TRBV28 to TRBJ2-2; perhaps TRBD2 as D (5 bases). Per germline, CDR1 MDHEN and CDR2 SYDVKM. V lost 4 bases, J lost 3 bases, and 15 bases lay in between. This CDR3 has 16 residues. The CDR3 loop reads CASSSKGSTYTGELFF. The CDR3 region has the DNA TGTGCCAGCAGTTCAAAAGGGAGCACCTACACCGGGGAGCTGTTTTTT. Filled out from reference TRBV28 and TRBJ2-2, the complete variable domain reads DVKVTQSSRYLVKRTGEKVFLECVQDMDHENMFWYRQDPGLGLRLIYFSYDVKMKEKGDIPEGYSVSREKKERFSLILESASTNQTSMYLCASSSKGSTYTGELFFGEGSRLTVL.

This clonotype was seen at least ten times. The chain links TRBV29-1 to TRBJ1-5; D may be TRBD1 (5 bases). CDR3 length: 13 residues. The V end lost 6 bases, the J end lost 1 base, and 10 bases lay between the germline ends. In germline, CDR1 is SQVTM, CDR2 ANQGSEA. The CDR3 bases are TGCAGCGTAGGTGACAGAAGCAATCAGCCCCAGCATTTT. Its translation is CSVGDRSNQPQHF.

The table lists this clonotype with a few counts. The chain couples TRBV4-1 to TRBJ2-1; 8 positions match TRBD2. Unmatched junction bases numbered 4, after V lost 1 base and J lost 8 bases. The CDR3 runs 14 residues. Germline CDR1 and CDR2: MGHRA and YSYEKL. This CDR3 reads CASSQVARGDEQFF. The CDR3 DNA is TGCGCCAGCAGCCAAGTTGCGCGGGGGGATGAGCAGTTCTTC.

V is TRBV27 and J is TRBJ1-2, with a tentative D call TRBD1 (5 bases). Germline V gene sequence: CDR1 MNHEY, CDR2 SMNVEV (reference sequence). Deletions cut 5 bases from V and 3 bases from J, with 13 bases between. CDR3 size: 14 residues. The CDR3 spells CASSNPGTHYGYTF. The CDR3 DNA is TGTGCCAGCAGTAACCCCGGGACCCACTATGGCTACACCTTC.

V and J are TRBV10-2 and TRBJ2-2; D gene unclear. The CDR3 sequence is 13 residues long. Trimming cost V 3 bases and J 5 bases, with 7 bases left between them. Germline V gene data show CDR1 as WSHSY and CDR2 as SAAADI. The CDR3 reads CASSDGSTGELFF. For the CDR3, the DNA is TGCGCCAGCAGTGACGGATCTACCGGGGAGCTGTTTTTT.

This clonotype was found many times. This rearrangement joins TRBV28 to TRBJ2-3, with D perhaps matching TRBD2 (6 bases). V was clipped by 1 base and J by 4 bases, with 18 bases between them. This CDR3 comprises 17 residues. Germline lookup yields CDR1 MDHEN and CDR2 SYDVKM. The CDR3 DNA is TGTGCCAGCAGTTTATTGGAGCGAGGAGGGCCCTCAGATACGCAGTATTTT. As protein: CASSLLERGGPSDTQYF.

This clonotype was seen ten or more times. V is TRBV7-8 and J is TRBJ2-1; 10 nucleotides match TRBD2. The CDR3 runs 17 residues. Germline loops: CDR1 SGHVS, CDR2 FQNEAQ. V was clipped by 1 base and J by 5 bases; unmatched bases: 8. In DNA, the CDR3 is TGTGCCAGCAGCTTAGATAGCGGGGGGAGCGGCCACAATGAGCAGTTCTTC. This translates into CASSLDSGGSGHNEQFF.

This clonotype was recorded at least ten times. The chain recombines TRBV7-9 with TRBJ1-1; 8 nucleotides line up with TRBD1. V shed 5 bases, J shed 11 bases, and the junction held 13 bases outside the gene matches. The germline V gene has CDR1 SEHNR and CDR2 FQNEAQ (reference sequence). The CDR3 loop spans 14 amino acids. Here the CDR3 reads CASSTITGGDEAFF. CDR3 DNA: TGTGCCAGCAGCACGATTACAGGGGGGGACGAGGCTTTCTTT.

This clonotype was seen at least ten times. The V call is TRBV27, the J call TRBJ2-7, with TRBD2 as a possible D gene (5 bases). Germline assignment: CDR1 MNHEY and CDR2 SMNVEV (reference sequence). The CDR3 has 13 amino acids. V was clipped by 3 bases and J by 3 bases, with 9 bases between them. CDR3 DNA sequence: TGTGCCAGCAGTTTGGGAGACTTCTACGAGCAGTACTTC. The encoded protein is CASSLGDFYEQYF.

This clonotype has a count of ten or more. This chain links TRBV7-9 with TRBJ1-1; D is uncertain. The germline V and J ends were trimmed by 8 bases and 4 bases, with 11 bases remaining between them. Germline V lookup: CDR1 SEHNR, CDR2 FQNEAQ (reference sequence). The CDR3 has 12 amino acids. The CDR3 DNA reads TGTGCCAGCTTTAGAGGCGGCACTGAAGCTTTCTTT. Its protein is CASFRGGTEAFF.

This clonotype has only a few counts. This chain uses TRBV27 with TRBJ2-1; TRBD2 matches at 9 bases. Germline CDR1 MNHEY, CDR2 SMNVEV (reference sequence). The V gene end was trimmed by 4 bases and the J gene end by 1 base; junction bases not matched to a gene: 8. This CDR3 contains 17 residues. The CDR3 region has the DNA TGTGCCAGCAGTTCCCCCGGGACTAGCTTATCCTACAATGAGCAGTTCTTC. It specifies CASSSPGTSLSYNEQFF.

A few counts support this clonotype. The chain links TRBV6-6 to TRBJ2-1; 7 nucleotides match TRBD1. The CDR3 totals 15 residues. Trimming at V came to 7 bases and at J to 6 bases, leaving 12 bases not matched to a gene. The germline V gene encodes CDR1 MNHNY and CDR2 SVGAGI (reference sequence). CDR3 DNA sequence: TGTGCCAGCACTCTCCCTAGACAGGGTCTCAATGAGCAGTTCTTC. It specifies CASTLPRQGLNEQFF.

This sequence joins TRBV2 and TRBJ2-7; 7 positions match TRBD1. V shed 8 bases and J 7 bases; nucleotides not matched to a gene: 14. Germline assignment: CDR1 SNHLY and CDR2 FYNNEI. This CDR3 is 14 amino acids long. DNA for the CDR3: TGTGCCAGCGGCCTTATTCAACAGGGGCGGGAGCAGTACTTC. It yields the protein CASGLIQQGREQYF.

CDR3 nucleotide sequence: TGTGCCAGCAGTTCTACAGGGGGCATCGGGGAGACCCAGTACTTC. This codes for CASSSTGGIGETQYF. This rearrangement joins TRBV13 to TRBJ2-5, with 9 bases aligning to TRBD1. CDR1 is PRHDT and CDR2 is FYEKMQ in the germline V gene (reference sequence). The junction had 10 bases not matched to a gene; V was cut back by 6 bases and J by 5 bases. This CDR3 region has 15 residues. Full variable domain (missing parts from reference TRBV13 and TRBJ2-5): AAGVIQSPRHLIKEKRETATLKCYPIPRHDTVYWYQQGPGQDPQFLISFYEKMQSDKGSIPDRFSAQQFSDYHSELNMSSLELGDSALYFCASSSTGGIGETQYFGPGTRLLVL.